This TCR beta chain was profiled in a study of cytomegalovirus exposure and HLA in healthy donors listed by TCRdb under 2017. Broadly, across the study: According to a later analysis, one platform produced both the roughly 130 validation repertoires and the approximately 600 repertoires of the first cohort. The study was designed to test whether signatures of past pathogen exposure could be identified by cataloging public T cell receptors. The study combined high-throughput TCR immunosequencing, statistical association of individual TCRs with disease status, and machine learning to predict cytomegalovirus infection status. In addition to the first cohort of 650 to 750 subjects, a separate validation cohort of approximately 130 different subjects was used. Results and caveats for the whole study, not just this receptor: According to the authors, the approach could potentially be generalized to other disease states and immunological phenotypes. The study gave a list of about 150 TCR beta chains associated with cytomegalovirus. All 120 or so repertoires were used to score co-occurrence in the validation cohort in a later analysis, because that analysis had no HLA typing for the cohort. While some public TCRs were present in many individuals, most TCR sequences turned up only very rarely across donors. The classifier was reported to diagnose cytomegalovirus status with high specificity and sensitivity in both the original and validation cohorts. In vitro tests confirmed that a few of the cytomegalovirus-associated TCR beta chains recognize cytomegalovirus antigens. A later analysis found that TCRs clustered in the first cohort also tended to co-occur in the roughly 120 validation repertoires, with roughly 95% of cluster scores above 0.

Separate from the approximately 700-subject first cohort, the validation cohort of 95 to 150 subjects was the group to which the donors belonged. Libraries were made using the immunoSEQ multiplex PCR assay. As for the original processing: A statistical classification framework was developed to diagnose cytomegalovirus status using the catalog of TCR beta chain sequences. This immuneACCESS table, as held by TCRdb, lists in-frame sequences with V and J called but not all clones. Of the missing ones, under half trace to an unresolved V gene in checked studies; the others have no known cause. The D gene and trimming were derived from the DNA, and the V and J assignments and clone size from that table. Across this sample there are some 98,000 clones, with around nine tenths seen only once. The leading ten clones occupy 3.9% of the sample. A word on this clone: It lacks a known antigen. Per-nucleotide qualities are absent, and no much larger clonotype sits a single base away.

V is shortened by 0 bases, J by 2 bases, and the region joining them spans 4 bases. CDR1 MDHEN and CDR2 SYDVKM were looked up in the germline V gene. The CDR3 has 13 amino acids, counting the end cysteine and phenylalanine. Only the CDR3 part of the read is kept: 39 bases, read in frame from the first base. The source is a woman under 40 in good health and CMV-seronegative. The rearranged chain carries TRBV28 and TRBJ1-1; the D gene cannot be named for sure. The sample comprised PBMCs. The CDR3 here reads CASSLWANTEAFF. The nucleotide sequence is given as TGTGCCAGCAGTTTATGGGCTAACACTGAAGCTTTCTTT.